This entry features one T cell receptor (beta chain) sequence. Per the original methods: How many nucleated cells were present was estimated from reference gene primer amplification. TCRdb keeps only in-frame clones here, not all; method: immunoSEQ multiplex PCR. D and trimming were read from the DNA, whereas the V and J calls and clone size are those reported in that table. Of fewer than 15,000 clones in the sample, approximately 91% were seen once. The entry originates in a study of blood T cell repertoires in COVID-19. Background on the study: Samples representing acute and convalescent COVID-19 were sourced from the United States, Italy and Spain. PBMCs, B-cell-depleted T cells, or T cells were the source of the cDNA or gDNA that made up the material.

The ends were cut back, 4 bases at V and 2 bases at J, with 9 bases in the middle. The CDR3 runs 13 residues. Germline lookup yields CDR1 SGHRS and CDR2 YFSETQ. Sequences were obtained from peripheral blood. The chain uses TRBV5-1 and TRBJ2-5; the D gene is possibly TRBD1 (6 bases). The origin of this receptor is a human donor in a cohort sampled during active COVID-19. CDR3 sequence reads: CASSKDSQETQYF. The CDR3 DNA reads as TGCGCCAGCAGCAAGGACAGTCAAGAGACCCAGTACTTC.